This T cell receptor beta chain was retrieved from a study of T-cell reconstitution after alpha-beta-depleted transplantation in children. V lost 0 bases, J lost 5 bases, and 13 bases lay in between. Germline CDR1 reads SGHVS; CDR2 reads FQNEAQ. This CDR3 contains 16 residues. Using unique molecular identifiers, the investigators prepared the TCRbeta library. TCRdb re-derived calls from the PCR reads in MiXCR, one entry per CDR3 protein. This sample has some 490,000 distinct CDR3 sequences, with roughly an eighth found just once. Source: PBMCs from the stem cell graft donor, taken from the stem cell graft. This chain joins TRBV7-8 and TRBJ2-2, with TRBD1 as a possible D gene (5 bases). The receptor's source is a human donor who donated a stem cell graft to a child with combined immunodeficiency. The CDR3 loop reads CASSLAATDFTGELFF. In DNA, the CDR3 is TGTGCCAGCAGCTTAGCAGCGACAGACTTTACCGGGGAGCTGTTTTTT.